The clone carrying this T cell receptor beta chain has more than one count but fewer than ten. What it binds is not known. MiXCR, run by TCRdb on the 5' RACE reads, gives a single entry per CDR3 protein. This table has approximately 330,000 distinct CDR3 sequences, about 4% appearing once. This entry comes from a study of T cells after yellow fever vaccination. Study conclusions and caveats: Contamination of FACS-sorted repertoires by abundant clonotypes from the bulk population could occur.

V was trimmed by 7 bases and J by 1 base, leaving 8 bases between them. This CDR3 comprises 14 residues. The sample consisted of PBMCs, taken 5 days after the yellow fever booster vaccination. The chain joins TRBV12-3 or TRBV12-4 to TRBJ1-6; D ambiguous. This clonotype was obtained from a man aged 18 to 29 who received the YFV17D yellow fever vaccine. The CDR3 spells CASNIRSYNSPLHF. CDR3 nucleotides: TGTGCCAGCAACATTAGGTCCTATAATTCACCCCTCCACTTT.